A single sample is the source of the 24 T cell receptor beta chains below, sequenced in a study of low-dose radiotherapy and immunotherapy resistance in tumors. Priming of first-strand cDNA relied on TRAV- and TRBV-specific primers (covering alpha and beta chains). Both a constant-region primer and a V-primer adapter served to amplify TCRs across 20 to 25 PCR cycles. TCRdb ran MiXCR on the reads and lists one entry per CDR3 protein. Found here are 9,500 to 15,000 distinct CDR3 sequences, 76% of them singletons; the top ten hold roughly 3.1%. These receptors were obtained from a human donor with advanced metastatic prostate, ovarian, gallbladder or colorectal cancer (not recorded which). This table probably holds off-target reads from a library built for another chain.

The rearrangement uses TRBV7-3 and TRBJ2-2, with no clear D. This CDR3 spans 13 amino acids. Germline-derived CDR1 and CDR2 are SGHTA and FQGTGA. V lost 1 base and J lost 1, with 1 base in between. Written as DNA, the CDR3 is TGTGCCAGCAGCTTAATGAACACCGGGGAGCTGTTTTTT. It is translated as CASSLMNTGELFF.

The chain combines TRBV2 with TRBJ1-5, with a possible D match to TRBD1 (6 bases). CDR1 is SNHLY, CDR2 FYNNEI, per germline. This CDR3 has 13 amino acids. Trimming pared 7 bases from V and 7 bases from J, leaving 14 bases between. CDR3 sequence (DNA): TGTGCCAGCAAGGTCGGGGGGCGACAGCCCCAGCATTTT. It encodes CASKVGGRQPQHF.

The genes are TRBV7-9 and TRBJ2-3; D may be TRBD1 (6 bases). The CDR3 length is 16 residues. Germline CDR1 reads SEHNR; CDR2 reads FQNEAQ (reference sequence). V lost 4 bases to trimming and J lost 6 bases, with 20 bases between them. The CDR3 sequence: CASSSTGTWKGDTQYF. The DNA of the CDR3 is TGTGCCAGCAGCTCCACCGGGACATGGAAGGGGGATACGCAGTATTTT.

For the CDR3, the DNA is TGTGCCATCGCCTGGGGCATGAACACTGAAGCTTTCTTT. Translating it yields CAIAWGMNTEAFF. The chain uses TRBV7-6 and TRBJ1-1; a possible D gene is TRBD1 (5 bases). The germline V gene has CDR1 SGHVS and CDR2 FNYEAQ. V lost 10 bases and J lost 0, with 12 bases in between. CDR3 length: 13 residues.

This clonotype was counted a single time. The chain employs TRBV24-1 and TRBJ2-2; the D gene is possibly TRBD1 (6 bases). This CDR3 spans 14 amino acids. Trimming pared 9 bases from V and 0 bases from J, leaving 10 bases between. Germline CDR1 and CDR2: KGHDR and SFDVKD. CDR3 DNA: TGTGCCACCGATGGGACATCGAACACCGGGGAGCTGTTTTTT. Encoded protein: CATDGTSNTGELFF.

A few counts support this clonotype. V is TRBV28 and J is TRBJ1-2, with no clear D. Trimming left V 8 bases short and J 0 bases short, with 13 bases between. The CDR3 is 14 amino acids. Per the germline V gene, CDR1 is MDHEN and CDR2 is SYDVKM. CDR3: CASYETATNYGYTF. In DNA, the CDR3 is TGTGCCAGCTACGAGACGGCGACTAACTATGGCTACACCTTC.

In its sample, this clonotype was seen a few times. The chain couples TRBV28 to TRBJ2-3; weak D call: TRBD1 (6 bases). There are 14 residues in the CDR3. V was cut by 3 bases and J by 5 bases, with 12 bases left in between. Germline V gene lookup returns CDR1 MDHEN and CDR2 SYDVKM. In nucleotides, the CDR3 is TGTGCCAGCAGTTTTGGGGGCCGTGGAGATACGCAGTATTTT. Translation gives CASSFGGRGDTQYF.

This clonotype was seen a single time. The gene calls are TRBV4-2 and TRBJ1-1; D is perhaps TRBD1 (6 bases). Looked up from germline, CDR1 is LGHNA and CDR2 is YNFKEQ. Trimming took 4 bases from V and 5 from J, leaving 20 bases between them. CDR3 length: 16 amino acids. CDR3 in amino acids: CASSPAIQGGWTEAFF. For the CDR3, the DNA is TGTGCCAGCAGCCCGGCCATACAGGGAGGTTGGACTGAAGCTTTCTTT.

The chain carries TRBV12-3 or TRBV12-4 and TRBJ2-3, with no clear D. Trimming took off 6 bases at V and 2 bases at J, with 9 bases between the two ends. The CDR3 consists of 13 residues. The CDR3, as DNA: TGTGCCAGCAGCAGTGGATCCACAGATACGCAGTATTTT. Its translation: CASSSGSTDTQYF.

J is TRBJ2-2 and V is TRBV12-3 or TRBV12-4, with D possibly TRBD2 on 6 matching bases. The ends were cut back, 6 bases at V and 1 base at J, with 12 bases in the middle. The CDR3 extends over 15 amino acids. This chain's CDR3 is CASRRDFLNTGELFF. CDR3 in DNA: TGTGCCAGCAGACGGGACTTCTTGAACACCGGGGAGCTGTTTTTT.

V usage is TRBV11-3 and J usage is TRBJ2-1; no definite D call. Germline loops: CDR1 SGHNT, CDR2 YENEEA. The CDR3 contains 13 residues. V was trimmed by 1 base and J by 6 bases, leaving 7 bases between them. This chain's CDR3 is CASSLGTINEQFF. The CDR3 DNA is TGTGCCAGCAGCTTAGGAACTATCAATGAGCAGTTCTTC.

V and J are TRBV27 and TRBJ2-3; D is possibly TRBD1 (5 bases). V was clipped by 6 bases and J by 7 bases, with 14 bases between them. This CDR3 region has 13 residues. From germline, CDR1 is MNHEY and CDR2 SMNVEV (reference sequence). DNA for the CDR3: TGTGCCAGCAGAATAAGGGGCTCCCATACGCAGTATTTT. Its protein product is CASRIRGSHTQYF.

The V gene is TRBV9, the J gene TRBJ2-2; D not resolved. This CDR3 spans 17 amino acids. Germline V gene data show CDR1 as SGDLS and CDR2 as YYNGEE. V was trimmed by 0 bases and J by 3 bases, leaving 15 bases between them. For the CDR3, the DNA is TGTGCCAGCAGCGTAGGGGCACAGCTGCGAGACACCGGGGAGCTGTTTTTT. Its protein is CASSVGAQLRDTGELFF.

The CDR3: CASYRAPEQFF. DNA for the CDR3: TGTGCCAGCTACAGGGCGCCTGAGCAGTTCTTC. This chain uses TRBV27 with TRBJ2-1; a possible D gene is TRBD1 (6 bases). Per the germline V gene, CDR1 is MNHEY and CDR2 is SMNVEV (reference sequence). Trimming left V 8 bases short and J 9 bases short, with 11 bases between. This CDR3 contains 11 residues.

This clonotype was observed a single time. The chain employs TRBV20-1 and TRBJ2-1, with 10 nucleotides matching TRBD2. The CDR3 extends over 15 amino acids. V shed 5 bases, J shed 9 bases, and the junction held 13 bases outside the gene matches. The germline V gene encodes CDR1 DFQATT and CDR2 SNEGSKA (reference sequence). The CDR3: CSAPRTSGFGSEQFF. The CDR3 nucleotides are TGCAGTGCTCCCAGGACTAGCGGATTTGGGAGTGAGCAGTTCTTC.

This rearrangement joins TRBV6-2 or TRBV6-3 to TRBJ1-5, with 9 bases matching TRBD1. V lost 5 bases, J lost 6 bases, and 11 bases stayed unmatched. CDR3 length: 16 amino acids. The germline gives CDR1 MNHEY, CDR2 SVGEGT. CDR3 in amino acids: CASSDLSDRGPQPQHF. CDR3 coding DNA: TGTGCCAGCAGTGACCTATCGGACAGGGGCCCTCAGCCCCAGCATTTT.

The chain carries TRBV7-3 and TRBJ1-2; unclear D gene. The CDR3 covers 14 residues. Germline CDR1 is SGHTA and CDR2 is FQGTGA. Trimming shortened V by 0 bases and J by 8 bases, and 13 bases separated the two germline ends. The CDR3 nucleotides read TGTGCCAGCAGCTTAACGGTCAGCGAAGGAGGCTACACCTTC. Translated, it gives CASSLTVSEGGYTF.

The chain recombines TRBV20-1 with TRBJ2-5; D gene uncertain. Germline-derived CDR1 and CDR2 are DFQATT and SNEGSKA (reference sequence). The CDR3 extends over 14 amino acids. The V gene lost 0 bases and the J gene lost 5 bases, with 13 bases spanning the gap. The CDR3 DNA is TGCAGTGCTAGAGAGTTTCTTTTAGGGGAGACCCAGTACTTC. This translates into CSAREFLLGETQYF.

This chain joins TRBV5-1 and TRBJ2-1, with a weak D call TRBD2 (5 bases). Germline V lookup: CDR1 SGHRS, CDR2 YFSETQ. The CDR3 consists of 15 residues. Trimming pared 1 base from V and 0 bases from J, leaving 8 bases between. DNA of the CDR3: TGCGCCAGCAGCTTGATGGCGGGCTCCTACAATGAGCAGTTCTTC. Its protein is CASSLMAGSYNEQFF. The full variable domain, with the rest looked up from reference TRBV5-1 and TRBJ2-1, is KAGVTQTPRYLIKTRGQQVTLSCSPISGHRSVSWYQQTPGQGLQFLFEYFSETQRNKGNFPGRFSGRQFSNSRSEMNVSTLELGDSALYLCASSLMAGSYNEQFFGPGTRLTVL.

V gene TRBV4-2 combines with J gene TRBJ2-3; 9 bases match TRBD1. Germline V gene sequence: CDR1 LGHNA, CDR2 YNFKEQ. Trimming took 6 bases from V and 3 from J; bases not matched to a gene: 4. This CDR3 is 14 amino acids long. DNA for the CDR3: TGTGCCAGCAGTGGGGACAGGGCGACAGATACGCAGTATTTT. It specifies CASSGDRATDTQYF.

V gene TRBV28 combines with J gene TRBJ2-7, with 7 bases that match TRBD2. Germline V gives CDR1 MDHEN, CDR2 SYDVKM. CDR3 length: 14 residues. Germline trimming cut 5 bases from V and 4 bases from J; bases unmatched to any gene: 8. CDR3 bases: TGTGCCAGCAGTGGGACTACGACAAATTACGAGCAGTACTTC. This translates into CASSGTTTNYEQYF. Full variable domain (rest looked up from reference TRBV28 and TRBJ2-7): DVKVTQSSRYLVKRTGEKVFLECVQDMDHENMFWYRQDPGLGLRLIYFSYDVKMKEKGDIPEGYSVSREKKERFSLILESASTNQTSMYLCASSGTTTNYEQYFGPGTRLTVT.

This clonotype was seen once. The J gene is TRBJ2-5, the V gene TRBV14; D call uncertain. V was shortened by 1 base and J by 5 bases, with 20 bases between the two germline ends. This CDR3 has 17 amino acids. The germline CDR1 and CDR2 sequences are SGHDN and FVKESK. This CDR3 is CASSQGLFLGFMETQYF. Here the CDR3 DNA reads TGTGCCAGCAGCCAAGGTCTTTTTTTAGGCTTTATGGAGACCCAGTACTTC. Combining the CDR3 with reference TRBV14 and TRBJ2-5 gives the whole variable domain EAGVTQFPSHSVIEKGQTVTLRCDPISGHDNLYWYRRVMGKEIKFLLHFVKESKQDESGMPNNRFLAERTGGTYSTLKVQPAELEDSGVYFCASSQGLFLGFMETQYFGPGTRLLVL.

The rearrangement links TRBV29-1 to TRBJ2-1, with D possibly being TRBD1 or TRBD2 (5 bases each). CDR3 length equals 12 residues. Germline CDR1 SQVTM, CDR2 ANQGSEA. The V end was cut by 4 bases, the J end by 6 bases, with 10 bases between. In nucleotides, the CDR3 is TGCAGCGTTGTGGATGGGGGCAATGAGCAGTTCTTC. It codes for CSVVDGGNEQFF.

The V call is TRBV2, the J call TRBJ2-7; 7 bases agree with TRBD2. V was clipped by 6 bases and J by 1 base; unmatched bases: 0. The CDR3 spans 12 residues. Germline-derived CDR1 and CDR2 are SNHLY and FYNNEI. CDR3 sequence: CASRGLSYEQYF. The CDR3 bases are TGTGCCAGCAGGGGACTATCCTACGAGCAGTACTTC.